What follows are 9 T cell receptor beta chains derived from one specimen sequenced in a study of shared T cell receptors in the human thymus. Libraries were prepared by immunoSEQ multiplex PCR; TCRdb keeps only in-frame clonotypes and omits some of them. The data show hundreds of thousands of clones, with about 87% seen just once and 0.0094% held by the top ten. These same data were also listed under a study on human thymus T cells.

The sequenced sample consisted of thymocytes. The receptors originated from a boy younger than two with a congenital heart defect.

This clone appeared once. The V gene is TRBV4-1, the J gene TRBJ1-2; 7 bases map to TRBD1. The CDR3 sequence is 15 residues long. Germline V lookup: CDR1 MGHRA, CDR2 YSYEKL. Germline trimming cut 4 bases from V and 2 bases from J; bases unmatched to any gene: 7. In DNA, the CDR3 is TGCGCCAGCAGCCCTCCGGGACAGACAAACTATGGCTACACCTTC. Protein product: CASSPPGQTNYGYTF.

This rearrangement joins TRBV28 to TRBJ2-1, with 13 bases fitting TRBD2. CDR1 is MDHEN and CDR2 is SYDVKM in the germline V gene. CDR3 length: 17 amino acids. The J segment lost 8 bases and the V segment lost 5 bases, leaving 12 bases of the junction unmatched. CDR3 region: CASSRGLAGVRVHEQFF. DNA for the CDR3: TGTGCCAGCAGTCGAGGACTAGCGGGAGTTCGAGTTCATGAGCAGTTCTTC.

The chain recombines TRBV7-9 with TRBJ2-3; TRBD2 matches 7 bases. J gave up 2 bases and V 4 bases, and 15 bases lay outside the gene matches. The CDR3 is 18 amino acids. Germline-derived CDR1 and CDR2 are SEHNR and FQNEAQ (reference sequence). In nucleotides, the CDR3 is TGTGCCAGCAGCTACCCGTTTGGGCTAGCGGAGGTCACAGATACGCAGTATTTT. It is translated as CASSYPFGLAEVTDTQYF.

This clone was seen a few times. This rearrangement joins TRBV18 to TRBJ2-1; D not certain. Between the trimmed V and J ends, which lost 5 bases and 8 bases, there was a span of 4 bases. Germline values: CDR1 KGHSH, CDR2 LQKENI. The CDR3 is 10 amino acids. CDR3 DNA: TGTGCCAGCTCAGGAGATGAGCAGTTCTTC. Protein: CASSGDEQFF.

This chain connects TRBV28 to TRBJ1-1; 7 bases line up with TRBD1. From germline, CDR1 is MDHEN and CDR2 SYDVKM. The CDR3 consists of 17 residues. V was pared by 3 bases and J by 1 base, with 11 bases of the junction left unmatched. The CDR3 sequence is CASSFRPRGLGNTEAFF. In nucleotides, the CDR3 is TGTGCCAGCAGTTTTCGACCTAGGGGGCTTGGGAACACTGAAGCTTTCTTT.

The chain links TRBV5-6 to TRBJ2-3; D perhaps matches TRBD2 (6 bases). V was trimmed by 2 bases and J by 0 bases, leaving 16 bases between them. Looked up from germline, CDR1 is SGHDT and CDR2 is YYEEEE. The CDR3 runs 17 residues. CDR3 in DNA: TGTGCCAGCAGCTTTCGGTGGGCGGGACCCAGCACAGATACGCAGTATTTT. It encodes CASSFRWAGPSTDTQYF.

This sequence joins TRBV5-8 and TRBJ1-1; D is undetermined. The V gene lost 2 bases and the J gene lost 11 bases, with 10 bases spanning the gap. Per germline, CDR1 SGHTS and CDR2 YDEGEE. This CDR3 comprises 11 residues. The CDR3 sequence: CASSFQIAAFF. Written as DNA, the CDR3 is TGTGCCAGCAGCTTTCAAATAGCGGCTTTCTTT.

The chain uses TRBV4-1 and TRBJ2-7; TRBD2 is a possible D gene (6 bases). The CDR3 is 18 residues long. The ends were cut back, 0 bases at V and 5 bases at J, with 23 bases in the middle. The V gene's germline CDR1 is MGHRA and CDR2 YSYEKL. For the CDR3, the DNA is TGCGCCAGCAGCCAAGAAATCCCCAACCTAGCGTTTTGGGACGAGCAGTACTTC. Translated: CASSQEIPNLAFWDEQYF.

This clone was seen only a few times. This chain uses TRBV6-1 with TRBJ1-1; the D gene is possibly TRBD1 (5 bases). Germline CDR1 reads MNHNS; CDR2 reads SASEGT. The CDR3 is 13 amino acids. The V gene lost 8 bases and the J gene lost 4 bases, with 14 bases spanning the gap. The CDR3: CASPGGERTEAFF. The CDR3 DNA is TGTGCCAGCCCCGGGGGGGAGCGCACTGAAGCTTTCTTT.